This TCR beta chain derives from a study of glioma-infiltrating T cells. TCR alpha and beta CDR3 regions were amplified from RNA using iRepertoire nested multiplex PCR. TCRdb fed the multiplex PCR reads into MiXCR, producing one record per CDR3 protein. The repertoire has more than 350,000 distinct CDR3 sequences, around 45% of them found once; the top ten carry around 12%. Losses at the gene ends were 8 bases for V and 1 base for J; bases not matched to a gene: 5. CDR3 length: 14 amino acids. Germline V CDR1 and CDR2: MDHEN, SYDVKM. This chain uses TRBV28 with TRBJ1-5; 7 bases align to TRBD1. The sequenced sample was glioma tissue, nonneoplastic brain tissue, or PBMCs (not recorded which). This receptor was taken from a human donor with low-grade glioma or glioblastoma, undergoing nonglioma brain surgery, or in good health (not recorded which). CDR3 in DNA: TGTGCCAGCTCCGACAGGGACAGCAATCAGCCCCAGCATTTT. It specifies CASSDRDSNQPQHF.